A selection of T cell receptor beta chains follows, all from one sample in a study of cytomegalovirus exposure and HLA in healthy donors. Using immunoSEQ multiplex PCR, the repertoire was profiled, and TCRdb retains in-frame clones only, with some absent. The table lists around 180,000 clones, approximately 80% of them singletons. Sequenced: PBMCs. All receptors come from a man aged 18-30 years in good health and CMV-seronegative. Both conserved end residues are part of each CDR3. D genes are given only for firm matches. Some rows mark clone size as missing; the rest say once, few, many or name a class of expanded clone.

>NA|TRBJ1-4|NA|TRBV27
CASSPERGINEKLFF
TGTGCCAGCAGCCCCGAACGGGGGATTAATGAAAAACTGTTTTTT
>once|TRBJ2-3|NA|TRBV15
CATSGRSHTGTQYF
TGTGCCACCAGCGGCAGGTCCCATACAGGTACGCAGTATTTT
>NA|TRBJ2-5|NA|TRBV9
CASSATPRGGEETQYF
TGTGCCAGCAGCGCTACCCCTCGGGGCGGGGAAGAGACCCAGTACTTC
>NA|TRBJ2-7|TRBD2|TRBV6-1
CASRERDDGGYEQYF
TGTGCCAGCAGGGAGCGGGATGACGGGGGCTACGAGCAGTACTTC
>few|TRBJ2-6|TRBD1|TRBV4-2
CASSQVLRTGASGANVLTF
TGTGCCAGCAGCCAAGTCCTTAGGACAGGGGCCTCTGGGGCCAACGTCCTGACTTTC
>once|TRBJ2-3|TRBD2|TRBV9
CASSVGLAATDTQYF
TGTGCCAGCAGCGTAGGACTAGCAGCTACAGATACGCAGTATTTT
>once|TRBJ2-1|NA|TRBV4-1
CASSPRSVGVGSWNEQFF
TGCGCCAGCAGCCCCAGATCGGTAGGGGTGGGTAGTTGGAATGAGCAGTTCTTC
>NA|TRBJ2-1|NA|TRBV2
CASSAQVLGQFF
TGTGCCAGCAGTGCGCAGGTTCTTGGGCAGTTCTTC
>NA|TRBJ2-7|NA|TRBV7-9
CASSFQGSYEQYF
TGTGCCAGCAGCTTTCAGGGTTCCTACGAGCAGTACTTC
>NA|TRBJ1-2|NA|TRBV19
CASSIYGGYTF
TGTGCCAGTAGTATATATGGCGGCTACACCTTC
>NA|TRBJ2-3|NA|TRBV5-6
CASSFRDRNTDTQYF
TGTGCCAGCAGCTTTAGAGACAGGAACACAGATACGCAGTATTTT
>NA|TRBJ2-6|NA|TRBV19
CASSILISGANVLTF
TGTGCCAGTAGTATTCTTATATCTGGGGCCAACGTCCTGACTTTC
>NA|TRBJ2-1|TRBD2|TRBV7-9
CASSSRLANEQFF
TGTGCCAGCAGCTCCAGACTAGCCAATGAGCAGTTCTTC
>few|TRBJ1-4|NA|TRBV2
CASSQTGLNEKLFF
TGTGCCAGCAGTCAGACAGGCCTTAATGAAAAACTGTTTTTT
>NA|TRBJ1-4|NA|TRBV5-4
CASSPALNEKLFF
TGTGCCAGCAGCCCCGCGCTTAATGAAAAACTGTTTTTT
>NA|TRBJ2-1|TRBD1|TRBV6-5
CASGTGGNEQFF
TGTGCCAGTGGAACAGGGGGCAATGAGCAGTTCTTC
>NA|TRBJ2-1|TRBD2|TRBV28
CASSFPPPSGSSPFSDEQFF
TGTGCCAGCAGTTTCCCCCCGCCTAGCGGGAGCTCCCCTTTTAGCGATGAGCAGTTCTTC
>NA|TRBJ2-1|TRBD2|TRBV5-1
CASSLLAGGPSGEQFF
TGCGCCAGCAGCTTACTAGCGGGAGGGCCCTCAGGTGAGCAGTTCTTC
>once|TRBJ2-3|NA|TRBV27
CASSKSADTQYF
TGTGCCAGCAGTAAGTCAGCAGATACGCAGTATTTT
>NA|TRBJ1-1|NA|TRBV7-2
CASSLTLNTEAFF
TGTGCCAGCAGCTTAACTCTGAACACTGAAGCTTTCTTT
>NA|TRBJ2-5|TRBD2|TRBV5-4
CASSRGGETGETQYF
TGTGCCAGCAGCCGCGGGGGGGAGACTGGAGAGACCCAGTACTTC
>NA|TRBJ2-5|TRBD1|TRBV7-8
CASSLLPDRAKETQYF
TGTGCCAGCAGCTTACTTCCGGACAGGGCAAAAGAGACCCAGTACTTC
>NA|TRBJ2-5|NA|TRBV21-1
CASSIPGQGPHGTQYF
TGTGCCAGCAGCATACCGGGACAGGGACCCCATGGGACCCAGTACTTC
>NA|TRBJ2-3|NA|TRBV19
CASSTPLGAALTDTQYF
TGTGCCAGTAGTACCCCTCTTGGGGCGGCATTAACAGATACGCAGTATTTT
>NA|TRBJ1-2|NA|TRBV5-6
CASSLAKIYGYTF
TGTGCCAGCAGCTTGGCCAAAATCTATGGCTACACCTTC
>NA|TRBJ2-3|NA|TRBV29-1
CSVATTSSTDTQYF
TGCAGCGTTGCGACGACTTCTAGCACAGATACGCAGTATTTT
>NA|TRBJ2-3|NA|TRBV7-9
CASSFPARDITDTQYF
TGTGCCAGCAGCTTCCCTGCTAGAGATATCACAGATACGCAGTATTTT
>NA|TRBJ2-5|NA|TRBV5-4
CASSPRTGETQYF
TGTGCCAGCAGCCCTCGTACCGGGGAGACCCAGTACTTC
>few|TRBJ2-7|NA|TRBV27
CASSLPTGEQYF
TGTGCCAGCAGTTTACCAACGGGGGAGCAGTACTTC
>NA|TRBJ2-2|TRBD1|TRBV4-3
CASSQRTGSGTGELFF
TGCGCCAGCAGCCAAAGGACAGGCTCAGGCACCGGGGAGCTGTTTTTT
>NA|TRBJ2-2|TRBD1|TRBV6-5
CATGTGVNTGELFF
TGTGCCACCGGGACAGGGGTTAACACCGGGGAGCTGTTTTTT
>NA|TRBJ2-5|TRBD2|TRBV29-1
CSAGLAGGQETQYF
TGCAGCGCGGGACTAGCGGGGGGGCAAGAGACCCAGTACTTC
>NA|TRBJ1-3|NA|TRBV7-9
CASSTDGSGNTIYF
TGTGCCAGCAGCACAGACGGCTCTGGAAACACCATATATTTT
>few|TRBJ2-7|NA|TRBV25-1
CASSREGARNEQYF
TGTGCCAGCTCTCGGGAGGGGGCGCGGAACGAGCAGTACTTC
>once|TRBJ2-1|TRBD2|TRBV6-5
CASSLLAAYNEQFF
TGTGCCAGCAGTTTACTAGCGGCTTACAATGAGCAGTTCTTC
>NA|TRBJ2-3|TRBD2|TRBV7-3
CASSLSVGGGTSEYCTDTQYF
TGTGCCAGCAGCTTAAGTGTAGGTGGGGGAACTAGCGAGTACTGCACAGATACGCAGTATTTT
>NA|TRBJ1-1|TRBD1|TRBV28
CASSPPTGGSPGTEAFF
TGTGCCAGCAGTCCCCCGACAGGGGGCTCCCCGGGCACTGAAGCTTTCTTT
>NA|TRBJ2-3|TRBD2|TRBV5-6
CASSLSLAGGPTDTQYF
TGTGCCAGCAGCTTATCCTTAGCGGGAGGGCCCACAGATACGCAGTATTTT
>once|TRBJ1-4|TRBD1|TRBV6-1
CASSRDRPGEKLFF
TGTGCCAGCAGCAGGGACAGACCGGGTGAAAAACTGTTTTTT
>NA|TRBJ2-1|TRBD2|TRBV7-3
CASSGTSGSYNEQFF
TGTGCCAGCAGCGGGACTAGCGGGAGTTACAATGAGCAGTTCTTC
>NA|TRBJ2-7|NA|TRBV28
CASNLASSYEQYF
TGTGCCAGCAATCTAGCTTCCTCCTACGAGCAGTACTTC
>NA|TRBJ1-5|NA|TRBV18
CASSLARASNQPQHF
TGTGCCAGCTCACTTGCCAGGGCAAGCAATCAGCCCCAGCATTTT
>NA|TRBJ2-3|NA|TRBV6-6
CASSRGSDTQYF
TGTGCCAGCAGTCGGGGGTCAGATACGCAGTATTTT
>NA|TRBJ1-1|TRBD1|TRBV4-1
CASSKDRGRGTEAFF
TGCGCCAGCAGCAAGGACAGGGGGCGAGGCACTGAAGCTTTCTTT
>NA|TRBJ1-5|TRBD1|TRBV19
CASKALGTGGQPQHF
TGTGCCAGTAAGGCTCTCGGGACAGGGGGTCAGCCCCAGCATTTT
>NA|TRBJ2-2|NA|TRBV6-5
CASSYGATGELFF
TGTGCCAGCAGTTATGGGGCCACCGGGGAGCTGTTTTTT
>NA|TRBJ2-7|NA|TRBV4-1
CASSRVGDTSYEQYF
TGCGCCAGCAGCCGCGTGGGGGACACTTCCTACGAGCAGTACTTC
>NA|TRBJ2-5|TRBD2|TRBV7-6
CASSLQRGSQETQYF
TGTGCCAGCAGCTTACAGCGGGGGAGCCAAGAGACCCAGTACTTC
>NA|TRBJ2-3|TRBD2|TRBV5-1
CASSSRGGLATDTQYF
TGCGCCAGCTCTTCAAGAGGGGGACTAGCGACAGATACGCAGTATTTT
>NA|TRBJ2-2|TRBD1|TRBV29-1
CSVEDMGRGRGDTGELFF
TGCAGCGTTGAAGATATGGGCAGGGGGAGAGGGGACACCGGGGAGCTGTTTTTT
>NA|TRBJ2-7|TRBD1|TRBV29-1
CSVVSGRGQFTYEQYF
TGCAGCGTTGTAAGTGGTCGGGGACAGTTTACCTACGAGCAGTACTTC
>NA|TRBJ2-7|TRBD1|TRBV5-1
CASSPGTGGYEQYF
TGCGCCAGCAGCCCCGGGACAGGTGGGTACGAGCAGTACTTC
>NA|TRBJ2-7|TRBD1|TRBV28
CASSFSDRGNEQYF
TGTGCCAGCAGTTTTTCTGACAGGGGCAACGAGCAGTACTTC
>NA|TRBJ2-1|TRBD2|TRBV4-2
CASSPTSLGGGYNEQFF
TGTGCCAGCAGCCCTACCTCTCTGGGCGGGGGGTACAATGAGCAGTTCTTC
>NA|TRBJ1-1|NA|TRBV7-2
CASSRRGGLEAFF
TGTGCCAGCAGCAGACGGGGGGGCCTTGAAGCTTTCTTT